The TCR beta chain described here comes from a study of blood T cell repertoires in COVID-19. The germline gives CDR1 GTSNPN, CDR2 SVGIG (reference sequence). The V end was cut by 2 bases, the J end by 4 bases, with 12 bases between. This CDR3 is built from 13 residues. Assay used: immunoSEQ multiplex PCR; TCRdb lists only in-frame clones, some missing. Of approximately 250,000 clones in the sample, 84% were seen once. The sequenced sample was peripheral blood. V and J are TRBV30 and TRBJ2-7; TRBD1 is a possible D gene (5 bases). The receptor was derived from a man aged 45-60 years with acute or convalescent COVID-19. The CDR3 here is CAWSLGDSYEQYF. The DNA of the CDR3 is TGTGCCTGGAGTCTAGGGGATTCTTACGAGCAGTACTTC.